These 13 T cell receptor beta chains came from one sample sequenced in a study of T cell clonotyping in hematopoietic cell transplantation. Repertoires were generated with immunoSEQ multiplex PCR, while TCRdb's copy carries only in-frame clones and drops some. In the table there are approximately 41,000 clones, 95% of which are singletons. Source material: peripheral blood mononuclear cells. The source is a young man in good health. Some clones in this sample may be carry-over from other donors' samples.

The J gene is TRBJ1-1, the V gene TRBV2; 10 bases agree with TRBD1. There are 13 residues in the CDR3. V was pared by 4 bases and J by 7 bases, with 3 bases of the junction left unmatched. Germline CDR1 and CDR2: SNHLY and FYNNEI. The CDR3 sequence: CASSGGQGSEAFF. For the CDR3, the DNA is TGTGCCAGCAGTGGGGGACAGGGGAGTGAAGCTTTCTTT.

CDR3 DNA: TGCAGCGTTTGCCCCCGCGGGAGGGCCTATGAGCAGTTCTTC. This gives the protein CSVCPRGRAYEQFF. This chain connects TRBV29-1 to TRBJ2-1; 9 bases map to TRBD2. Germline CDR1 and CDR2: SQVTM and ANQGSEA. CDR3 length: 14 amino acids. V dropped 5 bases and J dropped 8; count of bases not matched to a gene: 10.

The J gene is TRBJ1-2, the V gene TRBV11-2, with a weak D call TRBD1 (5 bases). This CDR3 is 16 amino acids long. Trimming removed 0 bases from V and 0 bases from J, with 11 bases in between. Germline V lookup: CDR1 SGHAT, CDR2 FQNNGV. The DNA for the CDR3 is TGTGCCAGCAGCTTAGATCTGAGGGGTCCTAACTATGGCTACACCTTC. It specifies CASSLDLRGPNYGYTF.

This clone was detected only once. This chain links TRBV5-1 with TRBJ1-6; 9 bases align to TRBD1. From germline, CDR1 is SGHRS and CDR2 YFSETQ. This CDR3 is 15 amino acids long. V shed 8 bases and J 5 bases; nucleotides not matched to a gene: 8. CDR3 in amino acids: CASRWDRANNSPLHF. CDR3 coding DNA: TGCGCCAGTCGATGGGACAGGGCTAATAATTCACCCCTCCACTTT.

V usage is TRBV19 and J usage is TRBJ2-2, with D unresolved. The CDR3 spans 14 residues. Trimming took off 3 bases at V and 1 base at J, with 6 bases between the two ends. Per germline, CDR1 LNHDA and CDR2 SQIVND (reference sequence). The CDR3 here is CASSIWGNTGELFF. In DNA, the CDR3 is TGTGCCAGTAGTATTTGGGGGAACACCGGGGAGCTGTTTTTT.

This chain links TRBV19 with TRBJ2-5; D is perhaps TRBD2 (6 bases). This CDR3 region has 14 residues. The V end lost 3 bases, the J end lost 1 base, and 9 bases lay between the germline ends. Per the germline V gene, CDR1 is LNHDA and CDR2 is SQIVND (reference sequence). The CDR3 is CASSMEGGQETQYF. DNA of the CDR3: TGTGCCAGTAGTATGGAGGGAGGCCAAGAGACCCAGTACTTC.

This clone was seen a handful of times. The chain has TRBV5-4 and TRBJ2-7; D is possibly TRBD1 (6 bases). Germline V gene lookup returns CDR1 SGHNT and CDR2 YYREEE (reference sequence). The CDR3 is made up of 13 amino acids. V was clipped by 4 bases and J by 9 bases, with 17 bases between them. The CDR3 here is CASSRMGTMAQYF. The CDR3 nucleotides are TGTGCCAGCAGCCGGATGGGGACAATGGCGCAGTACTTC.

The chain uses TRBV7-9 and TRBJ2-5, with D hard to call. V shed 3 bases and J shed 1 base, with 0 bases lying between them. From germline, CDR1 is SEHNR and CDR2 FQNEAQ (reference sequence). The CDR3 consists of 11 residues. CDR3 amino acids: CASSFQETQYF. CDR3 coding DNA: TGTGCCAGCAGCTTCCAAGAGACCCAGTACTTC.

This rearrangement joins TRBV6-5 to TRBJ1-5; TRBD1 agrees at 10 bases. CDR1 is MNHEY and CDR2 is SVGAGI in the germline V gene. The CDR3 runs 15 residues. V was pared by 6 bases and J by 4 bases, with 6 bases of the junction left unmatched. The CDR3 protein is CASRNRQGANQPQHF. CDR3 DNA: TGTGCCAGCAGAAATAGACAGGGGGCGAATCAGCCCCAGCATTTT.

The chain uses TRBV5-1 and TRBJ1-2; 7 nucleotides line up with TRBD1. Per germline, CDR1 SGHRS and CDR2 YFSETQ. The J segment lost 3 bases and the V segment lost 2 bases, leaving 7 bases of the junction unmatched. The CDR3 runs to 15 residues. The DNA of the CDR3 is TGCGCCAGCAGCTTTAAGGGGGCATGGGACTATGGCTACACCTTC. Its protein is CASSFKGAWDYGYTF.

In this sample, this clone turned up once. At one of its ends the junction is not consistent with the germline gene, which may arise from a read error. The rearrangement joins TRBV7-3 to TRBJ2-7, with 9 bases identical to TRBD2. The CDR3 sequence is 17 residues long. The V gene's germline CDR1 is SGHTA and CDR2 FQGTGA. The CDR3 region is CASSLTSSGAPTYEQYF. DNA for the CDR3: TGTGCCAGCAGCCTAACATCTAGCGGGGCGCCAACCTACGAGCAGTACTTC.

This clone was observed once. V gene TRBV6-5 combines with J gene TRBJ1-1; D is possibly TRBD1 (5 bases). The CDR3 totals 13 residues. Deletions cut 2 bases from V and 4 bases from J, with 8 bases between. Germline V gene data show CDR1 as MNHEY and CDR2 as SVGAGI. This CDR3 is CASSYGGGTEAFF. The CDR3 DNA is TGTGCCAGCAGTTACGGTGGGGGCACTGAAGCTTTCTTT.

The chain links TRBV10-2 to TRBJ2-5, with 12 bases identical to TRBD2. The CDR3 sequence is 15 residues long. Germline trimming cut 3 bases from V and 4 bases from J; bases unmatched to any gene: 3. Germline V gene data show CDR1 as WSHSY and CDR2 as SAAADI. The CDR3 DNA follows: TGCGCCAGCAGTGAACCGACTAGCGGGGGAGAGACCCAGTACTTC. This gives the protein CASSEPTSGGETQYF.